The clone carrying this TCR beta chain was seen ten or more times. Antigen unknown. TCR beta CDR3 region amplification was performed from RNA transcripts. Primed by the HTBI set, a first-round RT-PCR was run on the TCR CDR3. TCRdb fed the multiplex PCR reads into MiXCR, producing one record per CDR3 protein. The table has under 300,000 distinct CDR3 sequences, about an eighth seen once. This sample was included in a study of T cells in Graves' hyperthyroidism and ophthalmopathy. Study-wide context: Peripheral blood was drawn at first diagnosis, prior to all treatment. Study-wide results and caveats: The majority of expanded thyroid clonotypes above 0.001 also appeared in blood.

Criteria for exclusion of patients were uncontrolled infection, other autoimmune disease, pregnancy or lactation. PBMCs were collected from a 10 ml volume of fresh peripheral blood. Trimming stripped 6 bases from V and 2 bases from J, with 13 bases between. The CDR3 loop spans 13 amino acids. CDR1 and CDR2 from the germline V gene are DFQATT and SNEGSKA (reference sequence). Sequencing used blood. This clonotype was sampled from a woman in her 30s with Graves' hyperthyroidism that later progressed to Graves' ophthalmopathy. The chain has TRBV20-1 and TRBJ1-2; D is ambiguous. The CDR3 sequence is CSAKDASNYGYTF. The CDR3 nucleotides read TGCAGTGCAAAGGACGCATCCAACTATGGCTACACCTTC.